A selection of T cell receptor beta chains follows, all from one sample in a study of beta chain features in type 1 diabetes. The protocol was immunoSEQ multiplex PCR, while the TCRdb copy is restricted to in-frame clones and leaves out a portion. This table has hundreds of thousands of clones, around 15% appearing once. Material: naive CD4+ T cells from blood. These receptors originate from a man between 18 and 29 years old in good health. Both conserved end residues are part of each CDR3. The order of the fields is D gene, J gene, V gene, clone size, CDR3 protein, CDR3 DNA. D genes are given only for firm matches. Clone size is shown for a subset of rows, as once, few, many or a class of expanded clone.

>-|TRBJ1-2|TRBV9|-
CASSEGLGYTF
TGTGCCAGCAGTGAAGGGCTTGGCTACACCTTC
>-|TRBJ2-5|TRBV15|-
CATSRGKETQYF
TGTGCCACCAGCAGGGGAAAAGAGACCCAGTACTTC
>-|TRBJ1-1|TRBV4-3|few
CASSQGPRGTEAFF
TGCGCCAGCAGCCAAGGGCCGAGGGGCACTGAAGCTTTCTTT
>TRBD2|TRBJ2-1|TRBV5-4|-
CASSLTSGRNEQFF
TGTGCCAGCAGCTTGACTAGCGGGAGGAATGAGCAGTTCTTC
>-|TRBJ1-6|TRBV4-3|few
CASSQDRGESSPLHF
TGCGCCAGCAGCCAAGATCGAGGAGAGAGTTCACCCCTCCACTTT
>-|TRBJ1-5|TRBV7-9|few
CASSLGKRVGNQPQHF
TGTGCCAGCAGCTTAGGGAAGAGGGTCGGCAATCAGCCCCAGCATTTT
>TRBD2|TRBJ2-7|TRBV4-1|few
CASSQDLAGGILDEQYF
TGCGCCAGCAGCCAGGATTTAGCGGGGGGGATCCTCGACGAGCAGTACTTC
>-|TRBJ2-5|TRBV7-2|few
CASSPPSMPQETQYF
TGTGCCAGCAGCCCCCCTAGCATGCCGCAAGAGACCCAGTACTTC
>TRBD1|TRBJ2-5|TRBV11-1|-
CASSSGTGGLETQYF
TGTGCCAGCAGCTCCGGGACAGGGGGTTTGGAGACCCAGTACTTC
>-|TRBJ1-3|TRBV2|-
CAGGVDGNTIYF
TGTGCCGGAGGGGTTGATGGAAACACCATATATTTT
>-|TRBJ2-7|TRBV5-4|-
CASSSWLQVNNYEQYF
TGTGCCAGCAGCTCTTGGTTGCAGGTCAACAATTACGAGCAGTACTTC
>-|TRBJ1-5|TRBV19|-
CASSPQGWGQPQHF
TGTGCCAGTAGTCCACAGGGTTGGGGACAGCCCCAGCATTTT
>TRBD1|TRBJ1-2|TRBV4-3|-
CASSSDRANYGYTF
TGCGCCAGCAGTTCGGACAGGGCTAACTATGGCTACACCTTC
>-|TRBJ1-1|TRBV7-9|-
CASSLPAGGPEAFF
TGTGCCAGCAGCCTTCCGGCCGGGGGCCCTGAAGCTTTCTTT
>TRBD1|TRBJ2-7|TRBV7-8|-
CASSVTGGTYEQYF
TGTGCCAGCAGCGTGACAGGGGGAACCTACGAGCAGTACTTC
>-|TRBJ1-4|TRBV7-3|-
CASSPGLYPTNEKLFF
TGTGCCAGCAGCCCCGGCCTTTATCCAACTAATGAAAAACTGTTTTTT
>TRBD2|TRBJ2-7|TRBV9|-
CASSVTSGTTYEQYF
TGTGCCAGCAGCGTGACTAGCGGGACTACCTACGAGCAGTACTTC
>-|TRBJ1-1|TRBV5-1|-
CASSRLGTEAFF
TGCGCCAGCAGCCGCCTGGGCACTGAAGCTTTCTTT
>TRBD1|TRBJ2-7|TRBV27|few
CASSSTGQAPYEQYF
TGTGCCAGCAGTTCTACAGGACAGGCGCCCTACGAGCAGTACTTC
>TRBD2|TRBJ2-7|TRBV2|-
CASRALAGGYEQYF
TGTGCCAGCAGGGCATTAGCGGGGGGGTACGAGCAGTACTTC
>-|TRBJ2-4|TRBV5-4|-
CASSPQDGTSGNIQYF
TGTGCCAGCAGCCCTCAAGATGGGACTTCTGGAAACATTCAGTACTTC
>TRBD1|TRBJ2-7|TRBV4-3|-
CASSPAGTGDYEQYF
TGCGCCAGCAGCCCGGCTGGGACAGGGGATTACGAGCAGTACTTC
>TRBD1|TRBJ1-4|TRBV5-4|-
CASSLRTGAAEKLFF
TGTGCCAGCAGCTTGAGGACAGGGGCGGCTGAAAAACTGTTTTTT
>-|TRBJ2-2|TRBV9|few
CASSVAGAPILVGELFF
TGTGCCAGCAGCGTAGCCGGGGCCCCCATTTTAGTCGGGGAGCTGTTTTTT
>-|TRBJ2-5|TRBV9|-
CASSVVCSQYF
TGTGCCAGCAGCGTAGTTTGTTCCCAGTACTTC
>-|TRBJ2-2|TRBV28|-
CASSFERRNTGELFF
TGTGCCAGCAGTTTCGAGAGGCGTAACACCGGGGAGCTGTTTTTT
>TRBD2|TRBJ2-5|TRBV18|few
CASSPAGTKVETQYF
TGTGCCAGCTCGCCGGCCGGGACTAAGGTGGAGACCCAGTACTTC
>-|TRBJ1-5|TRBV30|-
CAWNDRNNQPQHF
TGTGCCTGGAACGACAGGAACAATCAGCCCCAGCATTTT
>TRBD2|TRBJ2-1|TRBV20-1|-
CSAPSGIEQFF
TGCAGTGCTCCTAGCGGGATTGAGCAGTTCTTC
>-|TRBJ2-7|TRBV21-1|few
CASSEIAGGPEEQYF
TGTGCCAGCAGCGAGATAGCGGGAGGGCCGGAGGAGCAGTACTTC
>TRBD1|TRBJ2-2|TRBV7-2|few
CASSTQGAAGELFF
TGTGCCAGCAGCACCCAGGGGGCGGCCGGGGAGCTGTTTTTT
>-|TRBJ2-7|TRBV4-3|few
CASSQGAQGRIYEQYF
TGCGCCAGCAGCCAAGGAGCCCAGGGTAGGATCTACGAGCAGTACTTC
>-|TRBJ2-3|TRBV4-2|few
CASSQGSDTQYF
TGTGCCAGCAGCCAAGGGTCAGATACGCAGTATTTT
>-|TRBJ1-4|TRBV9|-
CASSVGQLNEKLFF
TGTGCCAGCAGCGTAGGACAGTTGAATGAAAAACTGTTTTTT
>TRBD1|TRBJ2-1|TRBV7-2|-
CASSSQGASSNEQFF
TGTGCCAGCAGTTCACAGGGGGCGTCCTCCAATGAGCAGTTCTTC
>TRBD1|TRBJ1-3|TRBV7-8|-
CASSAAGQGLRKGNTIYF
TGTGCCAGCAGCGCCGCTGGACAGGGCCTGAGGAAGGGAAACACCATATATTTT
>-|TRBJ2-1|TRBV19|few
CASSDLGVSYNEQFF
TGTGCCAGTAGCGACTTGGGGGTGTCCTACAATGAGCAGTTCTTC
>-|TRBJ1-1|TRBV7-2|-
CASSLETGVGTEAFF
TGTGCCAGCAGCTTAGAGACAGGTGTGGGTACTGAAGCTTTCTTT
>TRBD1|TRBJ2-1|TRBV25-1|-
CASSPRAGGDEQFF
TGTGCCAGCAGCCCAAGGGCAGGGGGCGATGAGCAGTTCTTC
>-|TRBJ1-6|TRBV6-5|-
CASRPPGLSPLHF
TGTGCCAGCAGACCCCCAGGGTTGTCACCCCTCCACTTT
>TRBD1|TRBJ1-5|TRBV7-9|-
CASSFGDRGGNQPQHF
TGTGCCAGCAGCTTTGGGGACAGGGGGGGCAATCAGCCCCAGCATTTT
>TRBD1|TRBJ2-5|TRBV10-3|-
CAIGQGIQETQYF
TGTGCCATCGGACAGGGGATTCAAGAGACCCAGTACTTC
>-|TRBJ2-6|TRBV5-4|-
CATGRSGANVLTF
TGTGCCACCGGCCGCTCTGGGGCCAACGTCCTGACTTTC
>-|TRBJ2-5|TRBV9|-
CASSAGDRRQETQYF
TGTGCCAGCAGCGCAGGTGACAGGAGACAAGAGACCCAGTACTTC
>-|TRBJ2-5|TRBV28|-
CASAGTYQETQYF
TGTGCCAGCGCCGGGACATATCAAGAGACCCAGTACTTC